This record looks at one T cell receptor (beta chain) sequence and its context. Its antigen is not known. Primers included in the PCR were 60 Vbeta and 13 Jbeta primers. Measured with immunoSEQ multiplex PCR; TCRdb has only the in-frame clones, and not every one. The table shows more than 90,000 clones, with roughly 73% occurring only once. This sample is part of a study of cytomegalovirus exposure and HLA in healthy donors. Whole-study results and caveats: A prior analysis recorded that most TCR beta V segments were productive about 87% or about 30% of the time. The availability of immune exposure information extended only to CMV serostatus.

CDR1 is LNHDA, CDR2 SQIVND, per germline (reference sequence). The CDR3 extends over 15 amino acids. Germline trimming cut 3 bases from V and 6 bases from J; bases unmatched to any gene: 10. The chain carries TRBV19 and TRBJ1-2, with 7 bases aligning to TRBD1. This receptor was identified in a woman between 25 and 40 years old in good health and CMV-seronegative. Material for sequencing was PBMCs. The CDR3 region has the DNA TGTGCCAGTAGTATTGGCGGAGGGGGCGCCGATGGCTACACCTTC. It codes for CASSIGGGGADGYTF.